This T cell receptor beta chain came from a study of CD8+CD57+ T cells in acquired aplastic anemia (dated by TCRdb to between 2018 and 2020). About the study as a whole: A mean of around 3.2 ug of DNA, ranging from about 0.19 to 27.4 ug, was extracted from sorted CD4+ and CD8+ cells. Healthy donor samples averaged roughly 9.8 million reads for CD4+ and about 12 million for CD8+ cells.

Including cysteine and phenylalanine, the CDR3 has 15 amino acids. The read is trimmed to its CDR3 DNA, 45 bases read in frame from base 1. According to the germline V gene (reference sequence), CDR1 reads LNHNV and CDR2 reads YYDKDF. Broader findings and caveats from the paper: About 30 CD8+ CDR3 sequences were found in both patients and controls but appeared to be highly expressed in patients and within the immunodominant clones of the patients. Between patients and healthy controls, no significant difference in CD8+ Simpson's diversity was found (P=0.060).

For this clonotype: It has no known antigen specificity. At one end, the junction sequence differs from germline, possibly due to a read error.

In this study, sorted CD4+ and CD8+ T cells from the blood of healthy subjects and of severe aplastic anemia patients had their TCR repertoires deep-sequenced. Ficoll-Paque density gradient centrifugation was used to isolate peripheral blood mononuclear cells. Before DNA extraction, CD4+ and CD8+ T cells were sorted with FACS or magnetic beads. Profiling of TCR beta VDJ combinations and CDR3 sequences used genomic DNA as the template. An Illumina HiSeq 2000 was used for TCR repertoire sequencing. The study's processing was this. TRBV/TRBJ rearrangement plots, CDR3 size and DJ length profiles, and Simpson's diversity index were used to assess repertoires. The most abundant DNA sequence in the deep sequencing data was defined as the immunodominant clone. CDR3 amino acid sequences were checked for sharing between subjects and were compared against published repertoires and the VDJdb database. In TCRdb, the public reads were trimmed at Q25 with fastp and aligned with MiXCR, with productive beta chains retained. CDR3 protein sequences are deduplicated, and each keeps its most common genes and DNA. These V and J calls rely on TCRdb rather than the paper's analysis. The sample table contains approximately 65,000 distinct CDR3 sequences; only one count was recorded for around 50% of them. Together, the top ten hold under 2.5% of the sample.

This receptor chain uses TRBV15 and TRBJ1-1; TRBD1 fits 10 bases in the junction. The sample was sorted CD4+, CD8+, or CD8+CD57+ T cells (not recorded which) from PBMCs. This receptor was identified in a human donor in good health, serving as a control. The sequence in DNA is TGTGCCACCAGCAGAGCCGAGACAGGGGGCACTGAAGCCTTCTTT. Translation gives CATSRAETGGTEAFF. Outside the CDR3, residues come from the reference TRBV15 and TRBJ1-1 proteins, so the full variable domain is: DAMVIQNPRYQVTQFGKPVTLSCSQTLNHNVMYWYQQKSSQAPKLLFHYYDKDFNNEADTPDNFQSRRPNTSFCFLDIRSPGLGDTAMYLCATSRAETGGTEAFFGQGTRLTVV.